This entry lists 19 T cell receptor beta chains sequenced from one sample in a study of CD8 T cells in ankylosing spondylitis. TCRdb recomputed calls from the 5' RACE reads with MiXCR, one row per CDR3 protein. This table holds some 300,000 distinct CDR3 sequences, around 20% found once. The specimen sequenced was blood, either unsorted or a sorted T cell fraction (not recorded which). The receptors were gathered from a female donor with ankylosing spondylitis or in good health (not recorded which).

The V gene is TRBV19, the J gene TRBJ2-7; TRBD1 agrees at 8 bases. J gave up 5 bases and V 4 bases, and 10 bases lay outside the gene matches. Germline CDR1 reads LNHDA; CDR2 reads SQIVND (reference sequence). The CDR3 has 15 residues. CDR3 coding DNA: TGTGCCAGTAGTAAAGGACAGGGCCTTTTGGACGAGCAGTACTTC. This gives the protein CASSKGQGLLDEQYF.

The V and J genes are TRBV24-1 and TRBJ2-1; 12 bases agree with TRBD2. Germline CDR1 and CDR2: KGHDR and SFDVKD. With V trimmed by 4 bases and J by 8 bases, 8 bases remained unmatched. This CDR3 is built from 16 residues. As DNA, the CDR3 is TGTGCCACCAGTGACCCTCTAGCGGGAGGGCCAGATGAGCAGTTCTTC. Amino acids: CATSDPLAGGPDEQFF.

The rearrangement joins TRBV20-1 to TRBJ2-7, with D perhaps matching TRBD1 (6 bases). The CDR3 consists of 15 residues. Germline V gives CDR1 DFQATT, CDR2 SNEGSKA (reference sequence). With 2 bases removed from V and 7 bases from J, the gap between germline ends came to 21 bases. The CDR3: CSARSASGAGVEQYF. In nucleotides, the CDR3 is TGCAGTGCTAGATCAGCTTCAGGGGCTGGGGTGGAGCAGTACTTC.

The chain carries TRBV6-1 and TRBJ1-6; a weak D match, TRBD1 (5 bases). The CDR3 consists of 14 residues. Deletions cut 3 bases from V and 7 bases from J, with 10 bases between. Germline V gene sequence: CDR1 MNHNS, CDR2 SASEGT. The CDR3 DNA reads as TGTGCCAGCAGTGAGCCCCGGGGGAATTCACCCCTCCACTTT. Protein: CASSEPRGNSPLHF.

The rearrangement links TRBV6-5 to TRBJ2-7; D perhaps matches TRBD1 (6 bases). V was cut by 5 bases and J by 5 bases, with 7 bases left in between. The CDR3 has 11 residues. Germline V gene data show CDR1 as MNHEY and CDR2 as SVGAGI. The CDR3 DNA reads TGTGCCAGCAGTCGACAGGACGAGCAGTACTTC. It translates to CASSRQDEQYF.

This clonotype was detected only a few times. The V gene is TRBV12-3 or TRBV12-4, the J gene TRBJ1-1, with no clear D. V lost 7 bases and J lost 6, with 21 bases in between. This CDR3 is built from 15 residues. In DNA form, the CDR3 reads TGTGCCAGCACCTACTACCAGTTCGGTTCGGCTGAAGCTTTCTTT. This codes for CASTYYQFGSAEAFF.

The V and J genes are TRBV27 and TRBJ1-2; 10 nucleotides align to TRBD1. Per germline, CDR1 MNHEY and CDR2 SMNVEV (reference sequence). This CDR3 contains 17 residues. The ends lost 3 bases at V and 4 bases at J; junction bases unmatched: 11. CDR3 residues: CASSFPRQGAMGYGYTF. In DNA form, the CDR3 reads TGTGCCAGCAGTTTTCCCCGACAGGGGGCAATGGGCTATGGCTACACCTTC.

The CDR3 loop reads CASSIDNGLAEEQYF. CDR3 DNA: TGTGCCAGTAGTATAGACAACGGACTAGCGGAGGAGCAGTACTTC. This chain uses TRBV19 with TRBJ2-7, with 10 bases matching TRBD2. Trimming took 0 bases from V and 7 from J; bases not matched to a gene: 6. CDR3 length equals 15 residues. Germline CDR1 and CDR2: LNHDA and SQIVND (reference sequence).

This sequence joins TRBV9 and TRBJ2-3, with a possible D match to TRBD2 (6 bases). This CDR3 is 15 amino acids long. V shed 4 bases and J shed 3 bases, with 15 bases lying between them. The germline CDR1 and CDR2 sequences are SGDLS and YYNGEE. CDR3 DNA sequence: TGTGCCAGCAGCTCCGGAGGGGTCCGTACAGATACGCAGTATTTT. It codes for CASSSGGVRTDTQYF. The full variable domain, in which reference TRBV9 and TRBJ2-3 provide the parts outside the CDR3, is DSGVTQTPKHLITATGQRVTLRCSPRSGDLSVYWYQQSLDQGLQFLIQYYNGEERAKGNILERFSAQQFPDLHSELNLSSLELGDSALYFCASSSGGVRTDTQYFGPGTRLTVL.

This clonotype occurred a few times. The V call is TRBV20-1, the J call TRBJ1-6; TRBD1 is a possible D gene (5 bases). CDR3 length: 16 amino acids. Trimming pared 0 bases from V and 8 bases from J, leaving 17 bases between. Per germline, CDR1 DFQATT and CDR2 SNEGSKA (reference sequence). The CDR3 sequence: CSARDQGDSDYSPLHF. For the CDR3, the DNA is TGCAGTGCTAGAGATCAAGGTGACAGCGACTATTCACCCCTCCACTTT.

The chain has TRBV6-5 and TRBJ2-5, with TRBD2 matching over 9 bases. Germline-derived CDR1 and CDR2 are MNHEY and SVGAGI. The CDR3 runs to 14 residues. V lost 6 bases to trimming and J lost 5 bases; unmatched junction nucleotides: 7. CDR3 sequence reads: CASSPGLAHETQYF. DNA of the CDR3: TGTGCCAGCAGCCCGGGACTAGCTCACGAGACCCAGTACTTC.

The chain joins TRBV7-9 to TRBJ2-7, with TRBD2 matching 15 bases. The V gene end was trimmed by 5 bases and the J gene end by 7 bases; junction bases not matched to a gene: 6. The germline CDR1 and CDR2 sequences are SEHNR and FQNEAQ (reference sequence). The CDR3 has 15 residues. The CDR3 sequence is CASSQEGLAGGEQYF. In nucleotides, the CDR3 is TGTGCCAGCAGCCAAGAGGGACTAGCGGGAGGAGAGCAGTACTTC.

A few counts support this clonotype. The chain has TRBV6-5 and TRBJ1-3; D gene ambiguous. This CDR3 is 15 amino acids long. V shed 0 bases and J shed 1 base, with 7 bases lying between them. Germline CDR1 reads MNHEY; CDR2 reads SVGAGI. Here the CDR3 DNA reads TGTGCCAGCAGTTACTCGAGGGAGTCTGGAAACACCATATATTTT. As protein: CASSYSRESGNTIYF.

This clonotype was picked up one time. This chain connects TRBV18 to TRBJ2-2; 10 nucleotides agree with TRBD2. The CDR3 is made up of 15 amino acids. V lost 8 bases, J lost 5 bases, and 8 bases stayed unmatched. CDR1 and CDR2 (germline): KGHSH, LQKENI. The CDR3 loop is CASTTGLASTGELFF. In DNA form, the CDR3 reads TGTGCCAGCACCACGGGACTAGCGAGTACCGGGGAGCTGTTTTTT.

The table lists this clonotype with a few counts. The chain links TRBV6-1 to TRBJ1-2; a possible D gene is TRBD1 (5 bases). The CDR3 spans 14 residues. The V and J ends lost 5 bases and 4 bases respectively, with 14 bases between them. Germline V CDR1 and CDR2: MNHNS, SASEGT. The CDR3 loop reads CASSRGGTGYGYTF. The CDR3 DNA is TGTGCCAGCAGTCGGGGGGGTACAGGCTATGGCTACACCTTC.

Many counts were recorded for this clonotype. The chain carries TRBV12-3 or TRBV12-4 and TRBJ2-2; D call uncertain. CDR3 length: 16 amino acids. V was clipped by 6 bases and J by 1 base, with 15 bases between them. The CDR3, as DNA: TGTGCCAGCAGCTATCAAGGCTGGGGGAACACCGGGGAGCTGTTTTTT. It specifies CASSYQGWGNTGELFF.

About this clonotype itself: A much larger clone lies one base from this, so it may be a read error. The V gene is TRBV29-1, the J gene TRBJ1-5; D ambiguous. In germline, CDR1 is SQVTM, CDR2 ANQGSEA. This CDR3 region has 14 residues. V gave up 4 bases and J gave up 0 bases, with 10 bases separating them. CDR3 in DNA: TGCAGCGTTGCCTATGGGGATAGCAATCAGCCCCAGCATTTT. It specifies CSVAYGDSNQPQHF.

This clonotype was counted a few times. The chain carries TRBV12-3 or TRBV12-4 and TRBJ2-2; TRBD2 aligns across 14 bases. The CDR3 loop spans 16 amino acids. V lost 2 bases and J lost 8; bases outside the gene matches: 4. CDR3 amino acids: CASSLLGLAGAGELFF. The CDR3 bases are TGTGCCAGCAGTTTATTGGGACTAGCGGGAGCGGGGGAGCTGTTTTTT.

J is TRBJ2-3 and V is TRBV7-2, with 10 bases matching TRBD2. V was clipped by 8 bases and J by 6 bases; unmatched bases: 8. This CDR3 comprises 14 residues. Germline CDR1 and CDR2: SGHTA and FQGNSA. The CDR3 loop reads CASVSGRASDTQYF. In nucleotides, the CDR3 is TGTGCCAGCGTGAGCGGGAGGGCGTCGGATACGCAGTATTTT.